Listed below are T cell receptor beta chains from one sample, sequenced in a study of vaccination and CD4 T cells after COVID-19. Antigens for these TCRs are unknown. TCRdb reprocessed the PCR reads via MiXCR and lists one record per CDR3 protein. The sample holds 20,000 or so distinct CDR3 sequences, roughly 50% seen once. The sample was CD4+ T cells from blood, cultured in vitro. These receptors were collected from a human donor who had recovered from COVID-19. Each CDR3 is given with its conserved first and last residue. The order of the fields is D gene, clone size, J gene, V gene, CDR3 DNA, CDR3 protein. The D gene is left open where the match is weak. Size is stated for part of the rows, as once, few or many counts, or as a class when the clone is expanded.

TRBD1	NA	TRBJ2-7	TRBV14	TGTGCCAGCAGCCTTCTTTCCTGGGACAGATCCTACGAGCAGTACTTC	CASSLLSWDRSYEQYF
NA	NA	TRBJ2-1	TRBV20-1	TGCAGTGCGCTCCGGGACGTATACAATGAGCAGTTCTTC	CSALRDVYNEQFF
TRBD1	NA	TRBJ1-2	TRBV20-1	TGTAGTGCTAGGTGGACAGGGAGGCATGGCTACACCTTC	CSARWTGRHGYTF
NA	NA	TRBJ1-4	TRBV20-1	TGCAGTGCTAAGGAGAAGGAAAAACTGTTTTTT	CSAKEKEKLFF
NA	NA	TRBJ2-2	TRBV4-2	TGTGCCAGCAGCCAAGATTTTTTATCAGGGTGGAACACCGGGGAGCTGTTTTTT	CASSQDFLSGWNTGELFF
NA	NA	TRBJ2-7	TRBV11-3	TGTGCCAGCAGCTACCCGGACAGCTACGAGCAGTACTTC	CASSYPDSYEQYF
NA	NA	TRBJ2-1	TRBV20-1	TGCAGTCCCTATAGGAATGAGCAGTTCTTC	CSPYRNEQFF
NA	NA	TRBJ1-3	TRBV11-2	TGTGCCAGCAGTTGGACAGACCCTGGAAACACCATATATTTT	CASSWTDPGNTIYF
NA	NA	TRBJ2-2	TRBV20-1	TGCAGTGCTAGTGAGGGAGCCCTCCCAGCCGGGGAGCTGTTTTTT	CSASEGALPAGELFF
NA	NA	TRBJ2-5	TRBV5-4	TGTGCCAGCAGCCACAGGCTAGCAGCACAAGAGACCCAGTACTTC	CASSHRLAAQETQYF
TRBD2	NA	TRBJ2-3	TRBV2	TGTGCCAGCAGTGACGGACTAGCGGGACCAGATACGCAGTATTTT	CASSDGLAGPDTQYF
NA	NA	TRBJ2-7	TRBV6-1	TGTGCCACAGGGGGGTTAACCAGGGCTTACCGGTACTTC	CATGGLTRAYRYF
TRBD2	NA	TRBJ2-7	TRBV7-9	TGTGCCAGCAGCTTTGGCGGGGGATCGACTATGTACGAGCAGTACTTC	CASSFGGGSTMYEQYF
NA	NA	TRBJ1-6	TRBV20-1	TGCAGTGCTAGAGTTTTGGGTCCCTATAATTCACCCCTCCACTTT	CSARVLGPYNSPLHF
NA	NA	TRBJ2-5	TRBV20-1	TGCAGTGCTAGAGGGCGAGAGACCCAGTACTTC	CSARGRETQYF
NA	NA	TRBJ1-1	TRBV2	TGTGCCAGCGCCCAGACTGGGAAGTGTTTCTTT	CASAQTGKCFF
TRBD1	NA	TRBJ1-5	TRBV20-1	TGCAGTGCTAGACAGGGGGTTAATCAGCCCCAGCATTTT	CSARQGVNQPQHF
NA	medium-sized	TRBJ1-5	TRBV10-2	TGCGCCAGCAGTGAGTCCGGGGGCAATCAGCCCCAGCATTTT	CASSESGGNQPQHF
NA	NA	TRBJ1-1	TRBV2	TGTGCCAGCAGTCGAGACAGAAACACTGAAGCTTTCTTT	CASSRDRNTEAFF
NA	NA	TRBJ2-1	TRBV4-3	TGCGCCAGCAGCCGGATTACGGGCAATGAGCAGTTCTTC	CASSRITGNEQFF
TRBD1	NA	TRBJ2-3	TRBV11-3	TGTGCCAGCAGCCCGGAGACAGGGCTGGATACGCAGTATTTT	CASSPETGLDTQYF
TRBD1	NA	TRBJ2-5	TRBV2	TGTGCCAGCAGTGGCCAGGGGGCCGGGGAGACCCAGTACTTC	CASSGQGAGETQYF
TRBD1	NA	TRBJ1-6	TRBV6-4	TGTGCCAGCAGTGACCCGGGACAGGGCTCCTATAATTCACCCCTCCACTTT	CASSDPGQGSYNSPLHF
TRBD1	few	TRBJ1-2	TRBV15	TGTGCCACCAGCAGAGGGGGACAGGGGGCGAACTATGGCTACACCTTC	CATSRGGQGANYGYTF
NA	NA	TRBJ1-1	TRBV18	TGTGCCAGCTCACCGTCCAGCCCTATGAACACTGAAGCTTTCTTT	CASSPSSPMNTEAFF
TRBD1	NA	TRBJ1-1	TRBV20-1	TGCAGTGCAAAATTGACAGGGGCCAACACTGAAGCTTTCTTT	CSAKLTGANTEAFF
NA	NA	TRBJ1-2	TRBV6-1	TGTGCCAGCCGCCCGGGGGGCGAAACCTACTATGGCTACACCTTC	CASRPGGETYYGYTF
TRBD2	NA	TRBJ2-2	TRBV7-3	TGTGCCAGCAGCCGTGGCGGGGGGCTAGACACCGGGGAGCTGTTTTTT	CASSRGGGLDTGELFF
NA	NA	TRBJ2-7	TRBV20-1	TGCAGTGCTAGGATGGCAGACTACGAGCAGTACTTC	CSARMADYEQYF
NA	NA	TRBJ2-5	TRBV7-2	TGTGCCAGCAGCCTCACCGGGACTGCACAAGAGACCCAGTACTTC	CASSLTGTAQETQYF
TRBD1	medium-sized	TRBJ1-5	TRBV2	TGTGCCAGCAGTGGGACAGGGGGCCAGCCCCAGCATTTT	CASSGTGGQPQHF
NA	NA	TRBJ2-2	TRBV11-1	TGTGCCAGCAGCTTAGTAGCTGGGGACGGGGAGCTGTTTTTT	CASSLVAGDGELFF
TRBD2	once	TRBJ2-1	TRBV19	TGTGCCAGTTCCAGTGGGACTAGCGACTACAATGAGCAGTTCTTC	CASSSGTSDYNEQFF
TRBD1	NA	TRBJ2-3	TRBV6-2/TRBV6-3	TGTGCCAGCATGGAAGGGGGCGAGGTAGATACGCAGTATTTT	CASMEGGEVDTQYF
NA	few	TRBJ2-1	TRBV21-1	TGTGCCAGCAGCAAACCTGGACTAGCGGACTACAATGAGCAGTTCTTC	CASSKPGLADYNEQFF
NA	NA	TRBJ1-6	TRBV6-5	TGTGCCAGCAGTTACTCGTCACGGGGCTCCTATAATTCACCCCTCCACTTT	CASSYSSRGSYNSPLHF
TRBD1	once	TRBJ2-2	TRBV28	TGTGCCAGCAGTCCCTCCCGACAGGGGGCTCAGTCAGGGGAGCTGTTTTTT	CASSPSRQGAQSGELFF
NA	NA	TRBJ1-6	TRBV20-1	TGCAGTGCTAGTTCCCAGAGCTCCTATAATTCACCCCTCCACTTT	CSASSQSSYNSPLHF
NA	NA	TRBJ1-5	TRBV20-1	TGCAGTGCTAGTCGGAGGGATCAGCCCCAGCATTTT	CSASRRDQPQHF
NA	NA	TRBJ1-6	TRBV28	TGTGCCAGCAGTGTGACGGGGCGTGACTGGGCACCCCTCCACTTT	CASSVTGRDWAPLHF
TRBD1	NA	TRBJ2-7	TRBV6-1	TGTGCCAGCAGACAGGGACAGCTCTACGAGCAGTACTTC	CASRQGQLYEQYF
NA	NA	TRBJ1-3	TRBV7-2	TGTGCCAGCAGCTACTCCGGGACGTCATACTCTGGAAACACCATATATTTT	CASSYSGTSYSGNTIYF